Shown below are 8 T cell receptor beta chains from a single sample sequenced in a study of CD8+ T cells in alopecia areata. Extracted RNA was reverse transcribed into cDNA, the sequencing template. The data were produced by immunoSEQ multiplex PCR, yet TCRdb's version contains in-frame clones alone and is incomplete. The sample has 80,000 to 100,000 clones, roughly two fifths seen once. Sequenced sample: CD4+ T cells sorted from blood. The source is a human donor with alopecia areata.

The chain couples TRBV30 to TRBJ1-2; D is uncertain. The CDR3 length is 14 residues. Germline CDR1 and CDR2: GTSNPN and SVGIG (reference sequence). V was cut by 2 bases and J by 8 bases, with 18 bases left in between. CDR3 region: CAWSTGRVVRGYTF. The CDR3, as DNA: TGTGCCTGGAGTACGGGGAGGGTCGTACGAGGCTACACCTTC.

The chain is built from TRBV2 and TRBJ2-7; 8 bases map to TRBD2. The CDR3 consists of 15 residues. J was trimmed by 5 bases and V by 6 bases; bases with no gene match: 12. CDR1 is SNHLY and CDR2 is FYNNEI in the germline V gene. The CDR3 DNA reads TGTGCCAGCAGCGGCCCGAGCGGGGGTATCGACGAGCAGTACTTC. It yields the protein CASSGPSGGIDEQYF.

This clone came up a few times. The rearrangement uses TRBV29-1 and TRBJ2-1, with 15 bases aligning to TRBD2. The CDR3 totals 16 residues. The J segment lost 4 bases and the V segment lost 3 bases, leaving 4 bases of the junction unmatched. Germline V gene sequence: CDR1 SQVTM, CDR2 ANQGSEA. In DNA form, the CDR3 reads TGCAGCGTTGAGGGGACTAGCGGGAGGAGATACAATGAGCAGTTCTTC. As protein: CSVEGTSGRRYNEQFF.

The rearrangement links TRBV2 to TRBJ1-2; D unresolved. Between the trimmed V and J ends, which lost 5 bases and 7 bases, there was a span of 20 bases. This CDR3 has 15 amino acids. From germline, CDR1 is SNHLY and CDR2 FYNNEI. CDR3 amino acids: CASSIGLHPPGGYTF. The CDR3 region has the DNA TGTGCCAGCAGTATAGGTCTACATCCCCCAGGTGGCTACACCTTC. Filled out from reference TRBV2 and TRBJ1-2, the complete variable domain reads EPEVTQTPSHQVTQMGQEVILRCVPISNHLYFYWYRQILGQKVEFLVSFYNNEISEKSEIFDDQFSVERPDGSNFTLKIRSTKLEDSAMYFCASSIGLHPPGGYTFGSGTRLTVV.

The chain recombines TRBV6-6 with TRBJ2-5, with TRBD1 matching 7 bases. Trimming took 2 bases from V and 5 from J; bases not matched to a gene: 5. Germline V lookup: CDR1 MNHNY, CDR2 SVGAGI (reference sequence). The length of the CDR3 is 14 residues. DNA for the CDR3: TGTGCCAGCAGTTACGGGAGCAGGGGGGAGACCCAGTACTTC. Its translation: CASSYGSRGETQYF.

V usage is TRBV5-4 and J usage is TRBJ1-2; 8 nucleotides align to TRBD1. V gave up 3 bases and J gave up 4 bases; unmatched junction bases: 8. Germline V gene sequence: CDR1 SGHNT, CDR2 YYREEE (reference sequence). The CDR3 has 15 residues. CDR3: CASSSKTGDTYGYTF. The DNA for the CDR3 is TGTGCCAGCAGCTCTAAGACAGGGGATACCTATGGCTACACCTTC.

The chain employs TRBV6-6 and TRBJ2-1, with D possibly matching TRBD2 (6 bases). This CDR3 region has 13 residues. Germline V gives CDR1 MNHNY, CDR2 SVGAGI (reference sequence). Trimming took off 0 bases at V and 12 bases at J, with 12 bases between the two ends. The CDR3 loop reads CASSYSTGDRQFF. As DNA, the CDR3 is TGTGCCAGCAGTTACTCGACGGGGGATCGGCAGTTCTTC.

This clone was seen at least ten times. The chain employs TRBV13 and TRBJ1-1, with D possibly being TRBD1 (6 bases). This CDR3 comprises 13 residues. Germline CDR1 reads PRHDT; CDR2 reads FYEKMQ (reference sequence). Deletions cut 3 bases from V and 1 base from J, with 6 bases between. CDR3 nucleotide sequence: TGTGCCAGCAGCTTGGGACAGAACACTGAAGCTTTCTTT. Translating it yields CASSLGQNTEAFF. Full variable domain (missing parts from reference TRBV13 and TRBJ1-1): AAGVIQSPRHLIKEKRETATLKCYPIPRHDTVYWYQQGPGQDPQFLISFYEKMQSDKGSIPDRFSAQQFSDYHSELNMSSLELGDSALYFCASSLGQNTEAFFGQGTRLTVV.